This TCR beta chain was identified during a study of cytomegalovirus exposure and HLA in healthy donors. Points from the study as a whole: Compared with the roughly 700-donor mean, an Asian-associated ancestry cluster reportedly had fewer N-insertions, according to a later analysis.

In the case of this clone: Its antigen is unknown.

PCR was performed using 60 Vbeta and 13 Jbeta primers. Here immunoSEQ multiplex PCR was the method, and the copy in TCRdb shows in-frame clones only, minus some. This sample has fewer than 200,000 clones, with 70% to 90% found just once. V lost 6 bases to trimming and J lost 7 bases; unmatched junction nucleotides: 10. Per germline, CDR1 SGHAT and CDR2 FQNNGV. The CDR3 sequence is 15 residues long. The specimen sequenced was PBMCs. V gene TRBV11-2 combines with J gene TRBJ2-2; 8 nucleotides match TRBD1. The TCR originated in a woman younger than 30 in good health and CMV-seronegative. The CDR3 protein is CASSFDRGTSGELFF. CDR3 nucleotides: TGTGCCAGCAGTTTTGACAGGGGAACTAGCGGGGAGCTGTTTTTT.